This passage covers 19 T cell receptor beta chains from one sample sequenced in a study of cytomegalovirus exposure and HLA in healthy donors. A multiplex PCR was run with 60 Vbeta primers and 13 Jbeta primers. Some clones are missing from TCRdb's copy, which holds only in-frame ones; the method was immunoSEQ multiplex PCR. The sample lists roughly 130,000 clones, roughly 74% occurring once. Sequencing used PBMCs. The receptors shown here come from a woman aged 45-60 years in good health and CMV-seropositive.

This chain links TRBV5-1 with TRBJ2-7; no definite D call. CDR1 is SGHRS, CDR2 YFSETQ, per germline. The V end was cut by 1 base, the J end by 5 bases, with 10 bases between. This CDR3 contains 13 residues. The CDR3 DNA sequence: TGCGCCAGCAGCTTGTCTTTCAGCGACGAGCAGTACTTC. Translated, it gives CASSLSFSDEQYF.

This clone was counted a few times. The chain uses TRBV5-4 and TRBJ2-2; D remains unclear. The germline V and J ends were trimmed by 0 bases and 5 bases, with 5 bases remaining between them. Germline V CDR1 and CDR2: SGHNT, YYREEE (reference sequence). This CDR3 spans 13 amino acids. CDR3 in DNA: TGTGCCAGCAGCTTGGATCTAACCGGGGAGCTGTTTTTT. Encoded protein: CASSLDLTGELFF.

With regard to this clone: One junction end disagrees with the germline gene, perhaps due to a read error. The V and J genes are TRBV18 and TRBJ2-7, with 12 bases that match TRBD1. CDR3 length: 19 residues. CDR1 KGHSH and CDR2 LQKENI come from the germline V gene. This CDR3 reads CASPPRNRDRGRDSYEQYF. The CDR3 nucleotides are TGTGCCAGCCCACCACGGAACCGGGACAGGGGGCGGGACAGCTACGAGCAGTACTTC.

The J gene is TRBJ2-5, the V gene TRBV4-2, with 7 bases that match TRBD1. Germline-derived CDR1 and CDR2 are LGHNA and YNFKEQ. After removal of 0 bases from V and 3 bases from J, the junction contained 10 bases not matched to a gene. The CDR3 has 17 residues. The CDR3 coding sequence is TGTGCCAGCAGCCAAGATGTCTTGGGTACAGGGGAAGAGACCCAGTACTTC. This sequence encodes CASSQDVLGTGEETQYF.

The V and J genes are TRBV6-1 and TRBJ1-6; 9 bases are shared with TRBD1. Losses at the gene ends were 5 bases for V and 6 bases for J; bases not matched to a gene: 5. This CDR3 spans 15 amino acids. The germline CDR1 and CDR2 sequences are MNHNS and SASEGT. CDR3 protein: CASSRQGEVNSPLHF. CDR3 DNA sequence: TGTGCCAGCAGTAGACAGGGGGAGGTTAATTCACCCCTCCACTTT.

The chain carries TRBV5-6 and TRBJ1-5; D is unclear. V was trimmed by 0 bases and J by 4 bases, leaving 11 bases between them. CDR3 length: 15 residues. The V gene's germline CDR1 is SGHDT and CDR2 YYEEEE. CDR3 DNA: TGTGCCAGCAGCTTGGCCCGTGTCGGGAATCAGCCCCAGCATTTT. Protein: CASSLARVGNQPQHF.

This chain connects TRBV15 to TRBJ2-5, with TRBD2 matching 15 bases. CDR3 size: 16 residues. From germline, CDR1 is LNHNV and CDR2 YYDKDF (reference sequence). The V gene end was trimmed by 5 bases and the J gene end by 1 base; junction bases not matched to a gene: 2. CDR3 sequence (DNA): TGTGCCACCAGCGGGGGACTAGCGGGAGGCCAAGAGACCCAGTACTTC. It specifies CATSGGLAGGQETQYF.

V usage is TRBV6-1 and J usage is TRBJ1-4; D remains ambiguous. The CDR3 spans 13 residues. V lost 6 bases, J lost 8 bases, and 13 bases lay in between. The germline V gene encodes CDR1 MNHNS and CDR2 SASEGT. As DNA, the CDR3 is TGTGCCAGCAGCAAAGGGTGGGAGGAAAAACTGTTTTTT. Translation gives CASSKGWEEKLFF.

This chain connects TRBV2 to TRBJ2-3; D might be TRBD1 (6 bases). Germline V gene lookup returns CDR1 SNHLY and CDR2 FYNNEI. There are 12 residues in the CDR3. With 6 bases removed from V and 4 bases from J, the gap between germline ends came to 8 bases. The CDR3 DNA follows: TGTGCCAGCAGGCAGGGGTCAGATACGCAGTATTTT. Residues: CASRQGSDTQYF.

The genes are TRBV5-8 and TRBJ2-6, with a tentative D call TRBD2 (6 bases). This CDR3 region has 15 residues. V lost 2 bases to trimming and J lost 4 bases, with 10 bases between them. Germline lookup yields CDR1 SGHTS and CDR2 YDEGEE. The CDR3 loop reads CASSFGRLGANVLTF. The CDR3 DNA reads TGTGCCAGCAGCTTCGGGAGACTCGGGGCCAACGTCCTGACTTTC.

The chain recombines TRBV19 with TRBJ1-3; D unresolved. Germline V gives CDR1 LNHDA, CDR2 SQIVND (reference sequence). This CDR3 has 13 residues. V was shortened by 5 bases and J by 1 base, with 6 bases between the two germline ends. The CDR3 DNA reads TGTGCCAGTAGTCCAGAATCTGGAAACACCATATATTTT. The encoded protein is CASSPESGNTIYF.

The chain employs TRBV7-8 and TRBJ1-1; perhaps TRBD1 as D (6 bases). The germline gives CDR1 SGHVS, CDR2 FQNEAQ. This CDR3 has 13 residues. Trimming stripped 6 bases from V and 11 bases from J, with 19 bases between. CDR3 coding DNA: TGTGCCAGCAGGACCAATAGGGGGTCAGACGCTTTCTTT. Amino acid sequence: CASRTNRGSDAFF. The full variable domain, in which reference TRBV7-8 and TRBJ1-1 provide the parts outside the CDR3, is GAGVSQSPRYKVAKRGQDVALRCDPISGHVSLFWYQQALGQGPEFLTYFQNEAQLDKSGLPSDRFFAERPEGSVSTLKIQRTQQEDSAVYLCASRTNRGSDAFFGQGTRLTVV.

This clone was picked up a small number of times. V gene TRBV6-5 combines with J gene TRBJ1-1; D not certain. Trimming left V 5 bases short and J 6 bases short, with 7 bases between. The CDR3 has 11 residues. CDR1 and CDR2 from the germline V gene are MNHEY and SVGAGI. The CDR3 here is CASSGSAEAFF. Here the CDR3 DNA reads TGTGCCAGCAGTGGAAGCGCTGAAGCTTTCTTT.

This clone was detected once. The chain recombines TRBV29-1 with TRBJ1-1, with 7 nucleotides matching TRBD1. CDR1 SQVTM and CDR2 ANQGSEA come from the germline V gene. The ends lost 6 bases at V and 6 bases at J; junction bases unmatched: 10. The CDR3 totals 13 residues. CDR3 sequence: CSVLIQGDAEAFF. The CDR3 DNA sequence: TGCAGCGTCCTTATCCAGGGGGACGCTGAAGCTTTCTTT.

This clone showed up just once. CDR3 nucleotide sequence: TGTGCCAGTAGTATAGCAGGGTTAGGGTACGAGCAGTACTTC. Protein: CASSIAGLGYEQYF. The chain has TRBV19 and TRBJ2-7, with D tentatively TRBD1 (5 bases). Germline CDR1 is LNHDA and CDR2 is SQIVND (reference sequence). The germline V and J ends were trimmed by 1 base and 4 bases, with 11 bases remaining between them. This CDR3 comprises 14 residues.

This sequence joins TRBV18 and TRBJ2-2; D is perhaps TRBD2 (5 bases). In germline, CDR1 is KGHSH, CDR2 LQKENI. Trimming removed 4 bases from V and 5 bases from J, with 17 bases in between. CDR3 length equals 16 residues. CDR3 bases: TGTGCCAGCTCACTAGGGTCGGGAAGAACGACCGGGGAGCTGTTTTTT. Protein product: CASSLGSGRTTGELFF.

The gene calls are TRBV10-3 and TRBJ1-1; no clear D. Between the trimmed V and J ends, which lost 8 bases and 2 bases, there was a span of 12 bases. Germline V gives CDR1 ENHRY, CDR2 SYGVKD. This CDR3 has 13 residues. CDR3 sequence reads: CAIRIESNTEAFF. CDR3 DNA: TGTGCCATCCGAATAGAGTCTAACACTGAAGCTTTCTTT.

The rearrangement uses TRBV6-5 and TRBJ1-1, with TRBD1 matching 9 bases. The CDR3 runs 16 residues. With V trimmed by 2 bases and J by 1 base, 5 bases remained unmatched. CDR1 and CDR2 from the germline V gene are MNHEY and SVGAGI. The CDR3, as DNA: TGTGCCAGCAGTTACGCTGGACAGGGGAAGAACACTGAAGCTTTCTTT. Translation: CASSYAGQGKNTEAFF.

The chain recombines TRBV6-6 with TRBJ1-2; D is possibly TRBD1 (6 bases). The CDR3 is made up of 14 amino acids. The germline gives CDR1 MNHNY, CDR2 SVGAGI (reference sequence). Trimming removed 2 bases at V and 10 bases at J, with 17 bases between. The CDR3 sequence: CASSYGGGRVVYTF. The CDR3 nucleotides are TGTGCCAGCAGTTACGGGGGGGGCAGGGTCGTCTACACCTTC.